This T cell receptor beta chain was captured by sequencing in a study of long-term antiretroviral therapy in people with HIV. Overall study findings and caveats: Narrower CDR3 length ranges marked HIV repertoires relative to controls. Data on ART adherence, viral resistance or therapy changes were unavailable.

As regards this clone: What it recognizes is unknown.

This CDR3 contains 16 residues. V was clipped by 0 bases and J by 0 bases, with 9 bases between them. Germline-derived CDR1 and CDR2 are SQVTM and ANQGSEA. Investigators performed immunoSEQ version v3.0 at survey level. Sequencing had a target that covered roughly 35,000-55,000 T-cell genomes per sample. Sequencing used immunoSEQ multiplex PCR; TCRdb keeps in-frame clones, though not all of them. The sample lists 30,000 to 40,000 clones; under 85% were seen once. This specimen consisted of unsorted PBMCs, obtained 1 year after starting antiretroviral therapy. This receptor was identified in a man between 18 and 35 years old with HIV. The chain joins TRBV29-1 to TRBJ2-6; D unclear. CDR3 loop: CSVEDFGSSGANVLTF. DNA for the CDR3: TGCAGCGTTGAAGATTTTGGTTCCTCTGGGGCCAACGTCCTGACTTTC.